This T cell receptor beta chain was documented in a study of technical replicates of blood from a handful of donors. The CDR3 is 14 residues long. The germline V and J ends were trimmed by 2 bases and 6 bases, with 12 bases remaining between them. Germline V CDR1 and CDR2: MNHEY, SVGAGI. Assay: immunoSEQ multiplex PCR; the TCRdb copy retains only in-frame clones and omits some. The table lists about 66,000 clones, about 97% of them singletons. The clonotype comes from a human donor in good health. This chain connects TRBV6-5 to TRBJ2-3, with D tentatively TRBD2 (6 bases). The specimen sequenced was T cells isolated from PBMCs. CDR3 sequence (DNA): TGTGCCAGCAGTTACATCGGTCGGGGGGATACGCAGTATTTT. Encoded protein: CASSYIGRGDTQYF.